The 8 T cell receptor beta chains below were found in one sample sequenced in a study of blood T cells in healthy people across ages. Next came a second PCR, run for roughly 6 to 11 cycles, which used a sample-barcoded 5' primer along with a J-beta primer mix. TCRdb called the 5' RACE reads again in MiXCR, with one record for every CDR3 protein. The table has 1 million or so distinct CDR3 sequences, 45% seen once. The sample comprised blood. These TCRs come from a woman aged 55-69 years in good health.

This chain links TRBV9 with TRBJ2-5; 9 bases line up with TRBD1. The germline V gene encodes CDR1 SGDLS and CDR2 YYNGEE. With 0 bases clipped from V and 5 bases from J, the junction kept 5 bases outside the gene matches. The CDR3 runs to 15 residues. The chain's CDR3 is CASSVEGQGAETQYF. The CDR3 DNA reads TGTGCCAGCAGCGTAGAGGGACAGGGTGCGGAGACCCAGTACTTC.

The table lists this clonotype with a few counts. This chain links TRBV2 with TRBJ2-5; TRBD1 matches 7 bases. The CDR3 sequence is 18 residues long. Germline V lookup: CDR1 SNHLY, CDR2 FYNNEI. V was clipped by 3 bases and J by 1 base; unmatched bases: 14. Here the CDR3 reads CASSDLETGPLSQETQYF. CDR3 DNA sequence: TGTGCCAGCAGTGACCTTGAGACAGGGCCGCTTTCCCAAGAGACCCAGTACTTC.

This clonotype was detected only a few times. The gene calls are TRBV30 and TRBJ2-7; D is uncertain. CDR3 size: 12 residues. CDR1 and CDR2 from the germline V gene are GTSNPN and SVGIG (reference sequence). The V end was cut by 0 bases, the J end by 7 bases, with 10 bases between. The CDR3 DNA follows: TGTGCCTGGAGTGTAGGGCCCAATGAGCAGTACTTC. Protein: CAWSVGPNEQYF. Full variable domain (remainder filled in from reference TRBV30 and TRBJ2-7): SQTIHQWPATLVQPVGSPLSLECTVEGTSNPNLYWYRQAAGRGLQLLFYSVGIGQISSEVPQNLSASRPQDRQFILSSKKLLLSDSGFYLCAWSVGPNEQYFGPGTRLTVT.

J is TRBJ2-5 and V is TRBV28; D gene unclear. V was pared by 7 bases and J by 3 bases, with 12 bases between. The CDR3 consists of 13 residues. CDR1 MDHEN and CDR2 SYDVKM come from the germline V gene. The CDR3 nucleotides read TGTGCCAGCACCCCGGGTCCGGAAGAGACCCAGTACTTC. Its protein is CASTPGPEETQYF.

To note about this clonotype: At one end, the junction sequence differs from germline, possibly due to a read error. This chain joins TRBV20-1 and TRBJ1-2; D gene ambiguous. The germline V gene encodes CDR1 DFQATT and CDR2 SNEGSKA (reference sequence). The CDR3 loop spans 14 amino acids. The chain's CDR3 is CSASEAAANYGHTF. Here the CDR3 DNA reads TGCAGTGCTAGTGAAGCAGCGGCTAACTATGGCCACACCTTC.

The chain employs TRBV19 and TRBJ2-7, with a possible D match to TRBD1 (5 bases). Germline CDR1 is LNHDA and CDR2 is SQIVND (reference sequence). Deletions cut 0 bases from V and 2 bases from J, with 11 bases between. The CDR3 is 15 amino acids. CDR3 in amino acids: CASSIEPDTAYEQYF. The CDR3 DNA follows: TGTGCCAGTAGTATAGAACCGGACACGGCCTACGAGCAGTACTTC.

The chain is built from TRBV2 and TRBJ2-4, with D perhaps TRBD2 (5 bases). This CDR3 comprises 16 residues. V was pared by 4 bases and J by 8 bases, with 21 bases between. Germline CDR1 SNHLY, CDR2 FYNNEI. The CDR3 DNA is TGTGCCAGCAGTGTCGAGGGTGGAAAGGGTCATGACATTCAGTACTTC. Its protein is CASSVEGGKGHDIQYF. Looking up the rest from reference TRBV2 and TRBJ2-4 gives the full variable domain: EPEVTQTPSHQVTQMGQEVILRCVPISNHLYFYWYRQILGQKVEFLVSFYNNEISEKSEIFDDQFSVERPDGSNFTLKIRSTKLEDSAMYFCASSVEGGKGHDIQYFGAGTRLSVL.

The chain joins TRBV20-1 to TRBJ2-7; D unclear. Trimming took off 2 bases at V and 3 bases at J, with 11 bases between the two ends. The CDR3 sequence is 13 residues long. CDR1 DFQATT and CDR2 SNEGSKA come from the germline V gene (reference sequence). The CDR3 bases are TGCAGTGCTAGACTCCTCCCGGGCTACGAGCAGTACTTC. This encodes CSARLLPGYEQYF.